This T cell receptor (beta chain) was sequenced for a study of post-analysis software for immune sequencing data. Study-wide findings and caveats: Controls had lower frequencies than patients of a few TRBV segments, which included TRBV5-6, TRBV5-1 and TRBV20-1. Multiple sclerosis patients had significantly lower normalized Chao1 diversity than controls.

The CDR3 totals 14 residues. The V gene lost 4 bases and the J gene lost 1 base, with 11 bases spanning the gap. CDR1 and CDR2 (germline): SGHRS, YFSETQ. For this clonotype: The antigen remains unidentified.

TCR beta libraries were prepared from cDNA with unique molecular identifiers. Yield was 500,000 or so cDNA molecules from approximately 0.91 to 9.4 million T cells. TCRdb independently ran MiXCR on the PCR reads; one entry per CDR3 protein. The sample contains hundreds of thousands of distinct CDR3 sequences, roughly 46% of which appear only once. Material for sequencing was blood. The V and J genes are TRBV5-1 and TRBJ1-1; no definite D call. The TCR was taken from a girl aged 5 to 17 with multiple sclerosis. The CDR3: CASSKIEENTEAFF. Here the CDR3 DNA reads TGCGCCAGCAGCAAGATTGAAGAGAACACTGAAGCTTTCTTT.